In this sample, the clone carrying this T cell receptor beta chain turned up once. The target antigen is unknown. From the graft tissue, intraepithelial and lamina propria lymphocytes were released through processing. This sample is part of a study of graft-versus-host responses after intestinal transplantation. Looking at the study overall: In this cohort, recipients had multivisceral, liver-intestinal, or isolated intestinal transplants. The recipients all started with anti-thymocyte globulin induction and then took tacrolimus and steroids for 3 to 4 years.

Method: immunoSEQ multiplex PCR; TCRdb's copy keeps in-frame clones and lacks some. Of 11,000 to 15,000 clones listed, over 60% are singletons. Study results and limitations: The highest levels of circulating GvH clones went along with early declines in HvG clones after transplant. The marrow of recipients harbored GvH clones, and ileum or blood showed some of them first.

Between the trimmed V and J ends, which lost 0 bases and 2 bases, there was a span of 3 bases. CDR1 is SGHKS and CDR2 is YYEKEE in the germline V gene (reference sequence). The CDR3 totals 13 residues. This material consisted of ileum tissue, taken 26 to 27 days after intestinal transplant. This TCR was sampled from a human patient who received an intestinal transplant, so some T cells may come from the graft donor. The chain is built from TRBV5-5 and TRBJ1-3; the D is unclear. Written as DNA, the CDR3 is TGTGCCAGCAGCTTGGGGCCTGGAAACACCATATATTTT. It yields the protein CASSLGPGNTIYF.